This entry describes one TCR beta chain. The antigen remains unidentified. Per germline, CDR1 MNHEY and CDR2 SMNVEV (reference sequence). The V end was cut by 7 bases, the J end by 1 base, with 7 bases between. The CDR3 sequence is 12 residues long. In TCRdb, the reads were re-called with MiXCR into one record per CDR3 protein. Of about a million distinct CDR3 sequences in the sample, 30% to 40% are singletons; the top ten hold under 15%. This sample was included in a study of T cell repertoires in cytomegalovirus infection. About the study: Indications of both CMV infection and matching HLA type were provided by public TCR beta signatures.

General study results and limits: Pooled public TCR beta family frequency picked out CMV carriers with the relevant HLA. In two of eight donors, the top clonotype was HLA-C-restricted CMV-specific.

The receptor comes from a human donor in good health (CMV status not recorded). Some clones in this sample may be carry-over from other donors' samples. The material sequenced was cultured CD8+ T cells from PBMCs, taken from culture after CMV antigen stimulation. V and J are TRBV27 and TRBJ1-1; the D gene is possibly TRBD1 (5 bases). For the CDR3, the DNA is TGTGCCAGCATCGGGGCGAACACTGAAGCTTTCTTT. Translated: CASIGANTEAFF.